These 9 T cell receptor beta chains share one sample of origin, sequenced in a study of CD8 T cells in Susac syndrome. When the RNA was reverse transcribed, random hexamers were used with an input of 0.5 to 1 ug. TCRdb passed the immunoSEQ multiplex PCR reads through MiXCR, listing each CDR3 protein once. The sample holds some 97,000 distinct CDR3 sequences, around 96% seen once. What was sequenced was CD8+ T cells from PBMCs. The receptors come from a human donor with Susac syndrome.

This sequence joins TRBV5-1 and TRBJ1-3, with D hard to call. V lost 2 bases and J lost 8, with 17 bases in between. The CDR3 extends over 15 amino acids. The germline CDR1 and CDR2 sequences are SGHRS and YFSETQ. The CDR3 loop is CASSFDGTRTDTIYF. CDR3 sequence (DNA): TGCGCCAGCAGCTTCGATGGAACCCGAACGGACACCATATATTTT.

The chain links TRBV5-1 to TRBJ1-1, with 9 bases lining up with TRBD1. The germline gives CDR1 SGHRS, CDR2 YFSETQ. V gave up 6 bases and J gave up 3 bases; unmatched junction bases: 9. There are 15 residues in the CDR3. CDR3 sequence (DNA): TGCGCCAGCACTACGGACAGGGGATTTTACACTGAAGCTTTCTTT. Its translation is CASTTDRGFYTEAFF.

The CDR3 spells CATSDTNSAGGRDTQYF. Written as DNA, the CDR3 is TGTGCCACCAGTGATACCAACTCAGCGGGGGGGCGGGATACGCAGTATTTT. V and J are TRBV24-1 and TRBJ2-3; 10 bases align to TRBD2. The germline gives CDR1 KGHDR, CDR2 SFDVKD. J lost 6 bases, V lost 3 bases, and 11 bases had no gene match. There are 17 residues in the CDR3.

CDR3 loop: CASSSTSGGNGETQYF. The CDR3 nucleotides are TGTGCCAGCAGTTCTACTAGCGGGGGGAACGGAGAGACCCAGTACTTC. The chain employs TRBV7-9 and TRBJ2-5; 12 bases are a match to TRBD2. V lost 6 bases to trimming and J lost 4 bases; unmatched junction nucleotides: 9. Looked up from germline, CDR1 is SEHNR and CDR2 is FQNEAQ (reference sequence). CDR3 length equals 16 residues.

The V and J genes are TRBV29-1 and TRBJ2-3; D is perhaps TRBD1 (6 bases). The CDR3 spans 16 residues. Per germline, CDR1 SQVTM and CDR2 ANQGSEA. V lost 8 bases and J lost 1, with 22 bases in between. CDR3 DNA: TGCAGCTTATCAACCCCCGCAGGGGCGGGCACAGATACGCAGTATTTT. Translating gives CSLSTPAGAGTDTQYF.

The chain uses TRBV5-1 and TRBJ2-1; 8 nucleotides match TRBD2. The trim removed 4 bases at V and 6 bases at J, leaving 6 bases unmatched. Germline lookup yields CDR1 SGHRS and CDR2 YFSETQ. The CDR3 has 14 amino acids. CDR3 in amino acids: CASSPAGEANEQFF. The DNA for the CDR3 is TGCGCCAGCAGCCCAGCGGGAGAGGCCAATGAGCAGTTCTTC.

This chain's CDR3 is CASTWDTVYEQYF. The CDR3 DNA is TGTGCCAGCACCTGGGACACGGTCTACGAGCAGTACTTC. The chain joins TRBV28 to TRBJ2-7, with D possibly matching TRBD1 (6 bases). CDR1 is MDHEN, CDR2 SYDVKM, per germline. The V and J ends lost 7 bases and 3 bases respectively, with 13 bases between them. The CDR3 runs to 13 residues.

The CDR3 DNA reads TGTGCCAGCGTTGGGGGGCGGGACACTGAAGCTTTCTTT. Its translation: CASVGGRDTEAFF. The chain joins TRBV6-5 to TRBJ1-1; D might be TRBD1 (6 bases). Looked up from germline, CDR1 is MNHEY and CDR2 is SVGAGI. Trimming removed 8 bases at V and 3 bases at J, with 13 bases between. The CDR3 extends over 13 amino acids.

The chain joins TRBV14 to TRBJ2-3; TRBD2 matches 7 bases. The germline V gene encodes CDR1 SGHDN and CDR2 FVKESK. The V and J ends lost 2 bases and 5 bases, in that order; junction bases with no gene match: 4. The CDR3 consists of 14 residues. CDR3 protein: CASSQREVQDTQYF. The CDR3 region has the DNA TGTGCCAGCAGCCAACGGGAGGTGCAAGATACGCAGTATTTT. The whole variable domain, remainder taken from reference TRBV14 and TRBJ2-3, is EAGVTQFPSHSVIEKGQTVTLRCDPISGHDNLYWYRRVMGKEIKFLLHFVKESKQDESGMPNNRFLAERTGGTYSTLKVQPAELEDSGVYFCASSQREVQDTQYFGPGTRLTVL.